This T cell receptor beta chain comes out of a study of blood T cell repertoires in COVID-19. Study-wide background: Both acute and convalescent COVID-19 samples were obtained from the United States, Italy and Spain. PBMCs, B-cell-depleted T cells, or T cells were the source of the cDNA or gDNA that made up the material.

This clone has just a few counts. CDR1 is LNHDA, CDR2 SQIVND, per germline (reference sequence). There are 13 residues in the CDR3. Trimming pared 5 bases from V and 3 bases from J, leaving 10 bases between. Using immunoSEQ multiplex PCR, the repertoire was profiled, and TCRdb retains in-frame clones only, with some absent. The sample records around 200,000 clones, approximately 86% being singletons. Cohort placement rested on clinical history that participants reported themselves. Each exposed participant met a COVID-19 case in the 2 weeks preceding study entry. The sample was PBMCs or T cells enriched from blood (not recorded which). The chain has TRBV19 and TRBJ1-1; tentatively, D is TRBD1 (6 bases). This TCR derives from a woman aged 30 to 39 who had been exposed to COVID-19. CDR3 DNA: TGTGCCAGTAGTTCGCGGACAGACACTGAAGCTTTCTTT. It codes for CASSSRTDTEAFF.